These T cell receptor beta chains were read from a single sample in a study of T cell responses to AZD1222 COVID-19 vaccine. The assay was immunoSEQ multiplex PCR, and TCRdb's table has in-frame clones only and misses some. The sample includes over 85,000 clones, roughly 92% of them seen just once. The material was peripheral blood, obtained on day 0 of AZD1222 vaccination. The receptors shown here come from an adult in good health. Both conserved end residues are part of each CDR3. D genes are given only for firm matches. Where a row states a size, it is once, few, many or the class of an expanded clone; other rows omit it.

NA	TRBV5-1	NA	TRBJ2-7	TGCGCCAGCAGTCGAGACGGAACGATAACCTACGAGCAGTACTTC	CASSRDGTITYEQYF
NA	TRBV19	NA	TRBJ2-5	TGTGCCAGTAGTATAGAAGGACAGACCCAGTACTTC	CASSIEGQTQYF
NA	TRBV2	NA	TRBJ2-2	TGTGCCAGCACCTGGGCTCCTACCGGGGAGCTGTTTTTT	CASTWAPTGELFF
NA	TRBV9	TRBD2	TRBJ2-3	TGTGCCAGCAGCGTAGCTCCTAGCGGCGGCACAGATACGCAGTATTTT	CASSVAPSGGTDTQYF
once	TRBV3-1/TRBV3-2	NA	TRBJ2-2	TGTGCCAGCAGCCAATCGGGACACCCGAACACCGGGGAGCTGTTTTTT	CASSQSGHPNTGELFF
NA	TRBV7-8	NA	TRBJ1-5	TGTGCCAGCAGCTTCCGACATCGCGTTAGCAATCAGCCCCAGCATTTT	CASSFRHRVSNQPQHF
NA	TRBV4-3	NA	TRBJ2-5	TGCGCCAGCAGCCAAGATGGGGCCGATGGGGAGACCCAGTACTTC	CASSQDGADGETQYF
NA	TRBV28	TRBD1	TRBJ1-3	TGTGCCAGCTGCTTGGACAGGGGACTTAGACTCTCTGGAAACACCATATATTTT	CASCLDRGLRLSGNTIYF
NA	TRBV10-3	NA	TRBJ1-2	TGTGCCATCAGTGAGTCGGCTAACTATGGCTACACCTTC	CAISESANYGYTF
NA	TRBV5-1	NA	TRBJ2-7	TGCGCCAGCTCCTCCGGGACGCCAATTGACGAGCAGTACTTC	CASSSGTPIDEQYF
NA	TRBV28	NA	TRBJ1-2	TGTGCCAGCAGTCCCGCCGCTTCGAACAGGTTCTATGGCTACACCTTC	CASSPAASNRFYGYTF
NA	TRBV6-5	NA	TRBJ1-4	TGTGCCAGCAGTTACCGACCAAGCATGGCTAATGAAAAACTGTTTTTT	CASSYRPSMANEKLFF
NA	TRBV30	NA	TRBJ2-1	TGTGCCTGGAGTAGGGGGACCCACAATGAGCAGTTCTTC	CAWSRGTHNEQFF
few	TRBV2	NA	TRBJ1-4	TGTGCCAGCTTTGCAGGGAATGAAAAACTGTTTTTT	CASFAGNEKLFF
NA	TRBV7-8	NA	TRBJ1-1	TGTGCCAGCAGTGTTAACACTGAAGCTTTCTTT	CASSVNTEAFF
NA	TRBV7-2	NA	TRBJ2-5	TGTGCCAGCAGCTCACAGGTTGGGGGCGGGTTCGCGCAAGAGACCCAGTACTTC	CASSSQVGGGFAQETQYF
NA	TRBV7-6	NA	TRBJ2-1	TGTGCCAGCAGCTTAGCGGGTCACCCCTACAATGAGCAGTTCTTC	CASSLAGHPYNEQFF
NA	TRBV3-1/TRBV3-2	NA	TRBJ1-2	TGTGCCAGCACCGGCCAGGGAGAAGGCTACACCTTC	CASTGQGEGYTF
NA	TRBV10-1	NA	TRBJ1-3	TGCGCCAGCAGTGAGTCCGGGAACTCTGGAAACACCATATATTTT	CASSESGNSGNTIYF
NA	TRBV19	TRBD1	TRBJ1-2	TGTGCCGTCCGGGACAGGGATAACTATGGCTACACCTTC	CAVRDRDNYGYTF
NA	TRBV15	TRBD1	TRBJ1-1	TGTGCCACCAGCATCGCAGGGGGCGGGGATGAAGCTTTCTTT	CATSIAGGGDEAFF
NA	TRBV2	NA	TRBJ1-5	TGTGCCAGCAGATTAGGAGACAATAGCAATCAGCCCCAGCATTTT	CASRLGDNSNQPQHF
large	TRBV2	TRBD2	TRBJ2-2	TGTGCCAGCAGTCCGACTAGCGGGGGGGCCCTGACCGGGGAGCTGTTTTTT	CASSPTSGGALTGELFF